This passage covers 20 T cell receptor beta chains from one sample sequenced in a study of cytomegalovirus exposure and HLA in healthy donors. In the PCR, 60 Vbeta and 13 Jbeta primers were used. Profiling relied on immunoSEQ multiplex PCR, and the TCRdb table lists in-frame clones only, not all of them. This sample yields approximately 110,000 clones, of which about 81% are seen a single time; around 1% belongs to the top ten. Sequenced: PBMCs. The receptors originated from a woman in her twenties or thirties in good health and CMV-seronegative.

The rearrangement joins TRBV15 to TRBJ1-6; 10 bases are shared with TRBD1. CDR3 length equals 15 residues. The V segment lost 5 bases and the J segment 9 bases; nucleotides outside the gene matches: 7. The V gene's germline CDR1 is LNHNV and CDR2 YYDKDF (reference sequence). CDR3 sequence reads: CATSHRQGASSPLHF. The CDR3 DNA reads as TGTGCCACCAGCCACAGACAGGGGGCAAGTTCACCCCTCCACTTT.

The chain couples TRBV28 to TRBJ2-7; possible D gene TRBD1, 6 bases. The germline gives CDR1 MDHEN, CDR2 SYDVKM. CDR3 length: 14 residues. Between the trimmed V and J ends, which lost 2 bases and 5 bases, there was a span of 13 bases. The CDR3 bases are TGTGCCAGCAGTTTAAAGAACAGGGACCACGAGCAGTACTTC. Translated: CASSLKNRDHEQYF.

The CDR3 DNA is TGTGCCAGCAGCTTGGCCCCTCCGGGACAGGTCCATGAGCAGTTCTTC. Residues: CASSLAPPGQVHEQFF. This sequence joins TRBV5-8 and TRBJ2-1, with 8 bases matching TRBD1. This CDR3 spans 16 amino acids. Germline-derived CDR1 and CDR2 are SGHTS and YDEGEE. The trim removed 0 bases at V and 8 bases at J, leaving 10 bases unmatched.

The chain carries TRBV7-2 and TRBJ1-5, with D possibly matching TRBD1 (5 bases). The germline CDR1 and CDR2 sequences are SGHTA and FQGNSA. The CDR3 has 15 amino acids. V shed 1 base and J shed 3 bases, with 10 bases lying between them. DNA for the CDR3: TGTGCCAGCAGCTTAGTGGGGCACATCAATCAGCCCCAGCATTTT. Protein product: CASSLVGHINQPQHF.

Points on this clone: Other nucleotide sequences in the sample specify the same CDR3. In DNA form, the CDR3 reads TGTGCCAGCAGCCTTAGGACAGGGGATGGCTACACCTTC. Translating it yields CASSLRTGDGYTF. The V and J genes are TRBV7-8 and TRBJ1-2; 9 bases agree with TRBD1. This CDR3 has 13 amino acids. V shed 5 bases and J 6 bases; nucleotides not matched to a gene: 4. Germline V gene data show CDR1 as SGHVS and CDR2 as FQNEAQ.

The rearrangement uses TRBV4-1 and TRBJ1-2; D gene unclear. Germline CDR1 and CDR2: MGHRA and YSYEKL. This CDR3 is 15 amino acids long. The V end lost 0 bases, the J end lost 7 bases, and 15 bases lay between the germline ends. The DNA for the CDR3 is TGCGCCAGCAGCCAAGAAGCTAAGCCGCGAGGTGGCTACACCTTC. This gives the protein CASSQEAKPRGGYTF.

The chain uses TRBV7-9 and TRBJ2-2; possible D gene TRBD1, 6 bases. CDR1 SEHNR and CDR2 FQNEAQ come from the germline V gene (reference sequence). V lost 8 bases and J lost 2, with 12 bases in between. CDR3 length: 14 residues. CDR3 protein: CASRGRGNTGELFF. DNA for the CDR3: TGTGCCAGCCGAGGCAGGGGTAACACCGGGGAGCTGTTTTTT.

The CDR3 region has the DNA TGCGCCAGCAGCTCGCAGCCAGCGTACCAAGAGACCCAGTACTTC. It specifies CASSSQPAYQETQYF. The J gene is TRBJ2-5, the V gene TRBV5-1; no definite D call. The V end lost 3 bases, the J end lost 0 bases, and 12 bases lay between the germline ends. The V gene's germline CDR1 is SGHRS and CDR2 YFSETQ. The CDR3 consists of 15 residues.

This chain uses TRBV27 with TRBJ1-3, with 8 bases matching TRBD1. Germline V CDR1 and CDR2: MNHEY, SMNVEV (reference sequence). CDR3 size: 15 residues. V was pared by 5 bases and J by 0 bases, with 3 bases of the junction left unmatched. The CDR3 DNA follows: TGTGCCAGCAGTGGACAGGGATTCTCTGGAAACACCATATATTTT. Its translation: CASSGQGFSGNTIYF.

The CDR3 DNA is TGTGCCATCAGTGCAGCACAGGGTAACACTGAAGCTTTCTTT. This codes for CAISAAQGNTEAFF. The chain employs TRBV10-3 and TRBJ1-1, with a tentative D call TRBD1 (6 bases). The CDR3 is 14 amino acids. Germline V gives CDR1 ENHRY, CDR2 SYGVKD. Between the trimmed V and J ends, which lost 4 bases and 2 bases, there was a span of 11 bases.

This clone came up once. V and J are TRBV5-1 and TRBJ1-1, with 10 nucleotides matching TRBD1. V gave up 5 bases and J gave up 10 bases; unmatched junction bases: 8. The CDR3 extends over 13 amino acids. Germline assignment: CDR1 SGHRS and CDR2 YFSETQ. CDR3 region: CASSHGQGGRAFF. Here the CDR3 DNA reads TGCGCCAGCAGTCACGGACAGGGGGGAAGAGCTTTCTTT.

The chain employs TRBV19 and TRBJ2-7, with 10 bases matching TRBD1. Germline CDR1 LNHDA, CDR2 SQIVND (reference sequence). The junction had 8 bases not matched to a gene; V was cut back by 1 base and J by 5 bases. The CDR3 consists of 16 residues. CDR3 nucleotides: TGTGCCAGTAGTATAGTCCCGGGACAGGGGAGTAACGAGCAGTACTTC. Translation: CASSIVPGQGSNEQYF. Drawing the rest from reference TRBV19 and TRBJ2-7, the complete variable domain is DGGITQSPKYLFRKEGQNVTLSCEQNLNHDAMYWYRQDPGQGLRLIYYSQIVNDFQKGDIAEGYSVSREKKESFPLTVTSAQKNPTAFYLCASSIVPGQGSNEQYFGPGTRLTVT.

Concerning this clone itself: The junction differs from germline at one of its ends, possibly a read error. The chain has TRBV7-7 and TRBJ2-7; 8 positions agree with TRBD1. The CDR3 is made up of 17 amino acids. In germline, CDR1 is SSHAT, CDR2 FNYEAQ (reference sequence). The CDR3: CASSTRKQGVMIYEQYF. CDR3 in DNA: TGTGCTAGCAGCACAAGGAAACAGGGGGTAATGATCTACGAGCAGTACTTC.

This chain uses TRBV28 with TRBJ1-2, with 7 bases that match TRBD1. V was clipped by 5 bases and J by 4 bases; unmatched bases: 16. The CDR3 spans 17 residues. From germline, CDR1 is MDHEN and CDR2 SYDVKM. Written as DNA, the CDR3 is TGTGCCAGCAGTATAGGGGGACAGATCACCCTTACCTATGGCTACACCTTC. Protein sequence: CASSIGGQITLTYGYTF.

The chain carries TRBV30 and TRBJ1-3; no firm D call. V dropped 0 bases and J dropped 5 bases, with 26 bases sitting between them. Germline CDR1 is GTSNPN and CDR2 is SVGIG (reference sequence). The CDR3 has 19 residues. CDR3 amino acids: CAWSVQRHTKSGLRNTIYF. The CDR3 DNA reads TGTGCCTGGAGTGTTCAGAGACACACAAAGAGCGGACTAAGAAACACCATATATTTT.

The gene calls are TRBV7-2 and TRBJ2-2; TRBD2 agrees at 11 bases. V shed 1 base and J 6 bases; nucleotides not matched to a gene: 7. Looked up from germline, CDR1 is SGHTA and CDR2 is FQGNSA. The CDR3 consists of 17 residues. CDR3 protein: CASSLVRTSGRAGELFF. CDR3 sequence (DNA): TGTGCCAGCAGCTTAGTGCGAACTAGCGGGAGAGCCGGGGAGCTGTTTTTT.

The chain uses TRBV6-5 and TRBJ2-7; D ambiguous. The germline V and J ends were trimmed by 2 bases and 6 bases, with 11 bases remaining between them. The germline V gene has CDR1 MNHEY and CDR2 SVGAGI. This CDR3 has 13 amino acids. DNA of the CDR3: TGTGCCAGCAGTTACGGGCCCCCTTTCGAGCAGTACTTC. Translation: CASSYGPPFEQYF.

CDR3 DNA: TGTGCCAGCAGTTTATCTGACAGCCCCCAGTTCTTC. Translation: CASSLSDSPQFF. This rearrangement joins TRBV27 to TRBJ2-1, with D tentatively TRBD1 (5 bases). This CDR3 has 12 residues. Germline CDR1 and CDR2: MNHEY and SMNVEV (reference sequence). Trimming removed 0 bases at V and 13 bases at J, with 10 bases between.

This chain uses TRBV2 with TRBJ1-5, with a possible D match to TRBD1 (5 bases). The V gene's germline CDR1 is SNHLY and CDR2 FYNNEI. V was cut by 6 bases and J by 6 bases, with 9 bases left in between. This CDR3 has 12 amino acids. The CDR3 reads CASRGTVQPQHF. In DNA form, the CDR3 reads TGTGCCAGCAGAGGGACTGTTCAGCCCCAGCATTTT.

The chain combines TRBV28 with TRBJ1-4, with D perhaps TRBD1 (5 bases). CDR3 size: 13 residues. The germline gives CDR1 MDHEN, CDR2 SYDVKM. V was shortened by 9 bases and J by 5 bases, with 13 bases between the two germline ends. CDR3 in amino acids: CASSRGLNEKLFF. Written as DNA, the CDR3 is TGTGCCAGTTCAAGGGGCCTGAATGAAAAACTGTTTTTT.